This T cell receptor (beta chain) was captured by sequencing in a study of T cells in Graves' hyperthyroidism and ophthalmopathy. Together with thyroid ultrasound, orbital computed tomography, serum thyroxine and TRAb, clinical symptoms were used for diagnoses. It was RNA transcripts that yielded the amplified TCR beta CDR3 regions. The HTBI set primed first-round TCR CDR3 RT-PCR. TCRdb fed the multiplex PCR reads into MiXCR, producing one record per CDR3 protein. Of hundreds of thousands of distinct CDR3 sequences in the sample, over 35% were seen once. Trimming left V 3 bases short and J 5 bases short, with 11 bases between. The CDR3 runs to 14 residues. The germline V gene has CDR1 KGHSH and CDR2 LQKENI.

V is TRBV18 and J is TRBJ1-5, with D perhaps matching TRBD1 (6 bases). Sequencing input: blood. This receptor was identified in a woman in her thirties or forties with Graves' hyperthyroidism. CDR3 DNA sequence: TGTGCCAGCTCACCTACAGGGTCCGATCAGCCCCAGCATTTT. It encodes CASSPTGSDQPQHF.